The 15 T cell receptor beta chains below all came from one sample that was sequenced in a study of blood T cell repertoires in COVID-19. TCRdb's copy holds only in-frame clones and misses some; the assay was immunoSEQ multiplex PCR. The table records tens of thousands of clones, 83% of them present only once. Sequences were obtained from peripheral blood. These TCRs come from a man in his 60s with active COVID-19.

The chain links TRBV4-1 to TRBJ1-4; 9 bases map to TRBD1. In germline, CDR1 is MGHRA, CDR2 YSYEKL. V lost 3 bases to trimming and J lost 8 bases; unmatched junction nucleotides: 7. The CDR3 runs 15 residues. The CDR3 spells CASSQESGQGEKLFF. In nucleotides, the CDR3 is TGCGCCAGCAGCCAGGAAAGTGGACAGGGGGAAAAACTGTTTTTT.

The chain recombines TRBV2 with TRBJ1-2, with D perhaps TRBD1 (5 bases). Trimming removed 10 bases at V and 4 bases at J, with 10 bases between. Germline lookup yields CDR1 SNHLY and CDR2 FYNNEI. The CDR3 covers 11 residues. CDR3 loop: CANRRGYGYTF. DNA for the CDR3: TGTGCCAACCGAAGGGGCTATGGCTACACCTTC.

The chain joins TRBV5-1 to TRBJ1-4; TRBD1 aligns across 9 bases. Germline CDR1 reads SGHRS; CDR2 reads YFSETQ. V lost 4 bases to trimming and J lost 6 bases; unmatched junction nucleotides: 10. This CDR3 comprises 16 residues. Here the CDR3 reads CASSPLGTGRDEKLFF. The CDR3 DNA follows: TGCGCCAGCAGCCCCCTCGGGACAGGGAGAGATGAAAAACTGTTTTTT.

This chain uses TRBV4-2 with TRBJ2-3, with a possible D match to TRBD2 (6 bases). The V end lost 2 bases, the J end lost 2 bases, and 14 bases lay between the germline ends. The length of the CDR3 is 16 residues. Per the germline V gene, CDR1 is LGHNA and CDR2 is YNFKEQ. The CDR3 DNA follows: TGTGCCAGCAGCCAACAACCGGGACTGAACACAGATACGCAGTATTTT. Protein: CASSQQPGLNTDTQYF.

The chain couples TRBV10-3 to TRBJ2-1; 11 positions agree with TRBD2. The J segment lost 4 bases and the V segment lost 3 bases, leaving 17 bases of the junction unmatched. The CDR3 totals 20 residues. CDR1 and CDR2 from the germline V gene are ENHRY and SYGVKD. Written as DNA, the CDR3 is TGTGCCATCAGTGACCCCAAGGAGGTTAATAGCGGGGGGGGTTACAATGAGCAGTTCTTC. Amino acids: CAISDPKEVNSGGGYNEQFF.

This clone was found a few times. The chain carries TRBV19 and TRBJ2-5; 7 bases are shared with TRBD1. The CDR3 sequence is 13 residues long. V dropped 6 bases and J dropped 3; count of bases not matched to a gene: 4. CDR1 and CDR2 from the germline V gene are LNHDA and SQIVND (reference sequence). This chain's CDR3 is CASRGRGKETQYF. Written as DNA, the CDR3 is TGTGCCAGTAGGGGCAGGGGGAAAGAGACCCAGTACTTC.

The chain combines TRBV15 with TRBJ2-1, with 8 bases aligning to TRBD1. The germline CDR1 and CDR2 sequences are LNHNV and YYDKDF (reference sequence). The CDR3 runs 15 residues. The V gene end was trimmed by 1 base and the J gene end by 4 bases; junction bases not matched to a gene: 3. CDR3 sequence: CATSRGDRWYNEQFF. CDR3 DNA sequence: TGTGCCACCAGCAGAGGGGACAGGTGGTACAATGAGCAGTTCTTC.

The V and J genes are TRBV21-1 and TRBJ2-3; the table assigns TRBD2, which was not confirmed against the DNA. TRBV21-1 is a known pseudogene. The CDR3 has 13 residues. CDR3 in DNA: TGTGCCAGCAGCAAAGACGTTAGCTATACGCAGTATTTT. This sequence encodes CASSKDVSYTQYF.

This sequence joins TRBV7-9 and TRBJ2-4; perhaps TRBD1 as D (6 bases). The V gene lost 1 base and the J gene lost 6 bases, with 13 bases spanning the gap. The CDR3 covers 15 residues. CDR1 is SEHNR, CDR2 FQNEAQ, per germline (reference sequence). CDR3 nucleotide sequence: TGTGCCAGCAGCTTAGTCCAGCAGGGGCCAAACATTCAGTACTTC. Translated, it gives CASSLVQQGPNIQYF.

The J gene is TRBJ2-3, the V gene TRBV2; weak D call: TRBD2 (6 bases). This CDR3 has 14 amino acids. Germline assignment: CDR1 SNHLY and CDR2 FYNNEI. V was shortened by 3 bases and J by 2 bases, with 9 bases between the two germline ends. CDR3 in amino acids: CASSDGLLTDTQYF. The CDR3, as DNA: TGTGCCAGCAGTGATGGACTACTCACAGATACGCAGTATTTT. The entire variable domain, with the rest obtained from reference TRBV2 and TRBJ2-3, is as follows: EPEVTQTPSHQVTQMGQEVILRCVPISNHLYFYWYRQILGQKVEFLVSFYNNEISEKSEIFDDQFSVERPDGSNFTLKIRSTKLEDSAMYFCASSDGLLTDTQYFGPGTRLTVL.

J is TRBJ1-2 and V is TRBV19; a weak D match, TRBD1 (6 bases). The germline gives CDR1 LNHDA, CDR2 SQIVND (reference sequence). The CDR3 has 17 amino acids. The V and J ends lost 6 bases and 4 bases respectively, with 24 bases between them. CDR3 DNA: TGTGCCAGTAGCGCGGACAGTTATCTTAACTATGGCTATGGCTACACCTTC. Translation: CASSADSYLNYGYGYTF. Full variable domain (remainder filled in from reference TRBV19 and TRBJ1-2): DGGITQSPKYLFRKEGQNVTLSCEQNLNHDAMYWYRQDPGQGLRLIYYSQIVNDFQKGDIAEGYSVSREKKESFPLTVTSAQKNPTAFYLCASSADSYLNYGYGYTFGSGTRLTVV.

This chain uses TRBV5-8 with TRBJ1-5; D is undetermined. The CDR3 runs 14 residues. Germline values: CDR1 SGHTS, CDR2 YDEGEE. Trimming cost V 2 bases and J 3 bases, with 9 bases left between them. This chain's CDR3 is CASSLAGYNQPQHF. CDR3 coding DNA: TGTGCCAGCAGCTTAGCGGGATACAATCAGCCCCAGCATTTT.

The V and J genes are TRBV24-1 and TRBJ2-2; 8 positions agree with TRBD1. The trim removed 4 bases at V and 4 bases at J, leaving 4 bases unmatched. Per the germline V gene, CDR1 is KGHDR and CDR2 is SFDVKD. CDR3 size: 15 residues. DNA of the CDR3: TGTGCCACCAGTGACCCGACAGGGGTCACCGGGGAGCTGTTTTTT. Translation: CATSDPTGVTGELFF.

This clone was observed once. The chain employs TRBV7-3 and TRBJ2-1; the match to TRBD1 covers 7 bases. V was clipped by 1 base and J by 6 bases; unmatched bases: 18. Germline V gene lookup returns CDR1 SGHTA and CDR2 FQGTGA. This CDR3 is built from 19 residues. CDR3 sequence (DNA): TGTGCCAGCAGCTTAAGGGGCCGGAAAAGGGGGCGGTCTTGCAATGAGCAGTTCTTC. Translated, it gives CASSLRGRKRGRSCNEQFF.

The rearrangement links TRBV28 to TRBJ2-1; D might be TRBD1 (7 bases). Germline assignment: CDR1 MDHEN and CDR2 SYDVKM. V lost 6 bases and J lost 7, with 13 bases in between. This CDR3 comprises 13 residues. CDR3 in amino acids: CASRIQGRNEQFF. In nucleotides, the CDR3 is TGTGCCAGCAGGATACAGGGGAGGAATGAGCAGTTCTTC.